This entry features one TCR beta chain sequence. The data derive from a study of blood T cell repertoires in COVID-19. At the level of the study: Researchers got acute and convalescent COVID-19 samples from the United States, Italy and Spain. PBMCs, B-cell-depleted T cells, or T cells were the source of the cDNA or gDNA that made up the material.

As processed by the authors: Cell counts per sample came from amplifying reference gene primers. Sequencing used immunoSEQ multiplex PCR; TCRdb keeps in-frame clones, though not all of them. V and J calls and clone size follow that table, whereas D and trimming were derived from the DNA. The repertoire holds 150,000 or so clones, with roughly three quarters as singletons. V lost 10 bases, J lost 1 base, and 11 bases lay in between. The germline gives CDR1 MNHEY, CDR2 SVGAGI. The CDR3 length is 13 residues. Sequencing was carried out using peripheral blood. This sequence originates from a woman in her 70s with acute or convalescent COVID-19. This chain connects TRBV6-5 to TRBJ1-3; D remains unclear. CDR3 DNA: TGTGCCACCCGAGGGAATTCTGGAAACACCATATATTTT. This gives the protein CATRGNSGNTIYF.